These T cell receptor beta chains were read from a single sample in a study of cytomegalovirus exposure and HLA in healthy donors. The assay was immunoSEQ multiplex PCR, and TCRdb's table has in-frame clones only and misses some. Of about 160,000 clones in the sample, approximately 81% were seen once. Sample: PBMCs. All receptors come from a man younger than 35 in good health and CMV-seronegative. Both conserved end residues are part of each CDR3. D genes are given only for firm matches. Clone size appears in some rows only: once, few, many, or a class for an expanded clone.

v_gene	j_gene	abundance	d_gene	CDR3nt	CDR3aa
TRBV28	TRBJ2-7	NA	NA	TGTGCCAGCAGTTCCCCCTACCGGACAGTCTCCTACGAGCAGTACTTC	CASSSPYRTVSYEQYF
TRBV7-6	TRBJ2-1	few	NA	TGTGCCAGCAGCTATACCCAAAGAGCACCTAATGAGCAGTTCTTC	CASSYTQRAPNEQFF
TRBV5-4	TRBJ2-7	once	NA	TGTGCCAGCAGCTTGGCCGGGGCGGGATCCTACGAGCAGTACTTC	CASSLAGAGSYEQYF
TRBV18	TRBJ2-1	NA	TRBD1	TGTGCCAGCTCACAACAGGGACAGGGGGTTTACAATGAGCAGTTCTTC	CASSQQGQGVYNEQFF
TRBV7-9	TRBJ1-2	NA	NA	TGTGCCAGCAGCTTAAACAGTCCTAACTATGGCTACACCTTC	CASSLNSPNYGYTF
TRBV5-6	TRBJ2-7	NA	NA	TGTGCCAGCAGTGAGCCCCTTCCGGGGAGCTACGAGCAGTACTTC	CASSEPLPGSYEQYF
TRBV7-2	TRBJ2-7	NA	TRBD1	TGTGCCAGCAGGAACAGGGGCTACGAGCAGTACTTC	CASRNRGYEQYF
TRBV28	TRBJ2-7	many	TRBD2	TGTGCCAGCAGTCAACCGGGACTAGCGTGGGAGCAGTACTTC	CASSQPGLAWEQYF
TRBV19	TRBJ1-2	NA	TRBD1	TGTGCCAGTAGTATAGCCAGGGGGCGAAACTATGGCTACACCTTC	CASSIARGRNYGYTF
TRBV4-2	TRBJ1-1	NA	NA	TGTGCCAGCAGCCACCTCCGTCCGGGGAACACTGAAGCTTTCTTT	CASSHLRPGNTEAFF
TRBV10-3	TRBJ1-1	NA	NA	TGTGCCATCAGTGATAGGGTGGGGGCGAACACTGAAGCTTTCTTT	CAISDRVGANTEAFF
TRBV6-1	TRBJ1-5	NA	TRBD1	TGTGCCAGCAGTGTAACCGGGACAGGAGGACAGCCCCAGCATTTT	CASSVTGTGGQPQHF
TRBV5-1	TRBJ1-1	NA	NA	TGCGCCAGCAGCGCGGGGGGGGGCTACACTGAAGCTTTCTTT	CASSAGGGYTEAFF
TRBV7-9	TRBJ2-7	NA	TRBD1	TGTGCCAGCAGCTTTGCCGGGACAGGCGGATACGAGCAGTACTTC	CASSFAGTGGYEQYF
TRBV7-6	TRBJ1-5	few	TRBD1	TGTGCCAGCAGCTTAGGACCGACAGGGGGACAGCCCCAGCATTTT	CASSLGPTGGQPQHF
TRBV5-4	TRBJ1-3	NA	NA	TGTGCCAGTACACTCAGGGAGGACGGAAACACCATATATTTT	CASTLREDGNTIYF
TRBV28	TRBJ1-3	NA	TRBD1	TGTGCCAGCAGTCCATGGGACAGGCGGGACACCATATATTTT	CASSPWDRRDTIYF
TRBV28	TRBJ2-1	NA	NA	TGTGCCAGCAGTCAGCGGGTGCGCAATGAGCAGTTCTTC	CASSQRVRNEQFF
TRBV5-4	TRBJ1-1	once	NA	TGTGCCAGCAGCTCGGGGCGGGGGATCGACACTGAAGCTTTCTTT	CASSSGRGIDTEAFF
TRBV7-9	TRBJ1-4	NA	NA	TGTGCCAGCAGCTCGCTGCTGCTGGGGGCGTTTAGTGAAAAACTGTTTTTT	CASSSLLLGAFSEKLFF
TRBV10-3	TRBJ1-2	NA	NA	TGTGCCATCAGCGGGGGGGGGAGCGATAACTATGGCTACACCTTC	CAISGGGSDNYGYTF
TRBV4-1	TRBJ2-3	NA	TRBD2	TGCGCCAGCAGCCCTTTAGCGGGGACCACAGATACGCAGTATTTT	CASSPLAGTTDTQYF
TRBV6-5	TRBJ1-1	few	NA	TGTGCCAGCAGTGAGTATTTGAACACTGAAGCTTTCTTT	CASSEYLNTEAFF
TRBV6-6	TRBJ2-3	NA	TRBD1	TGTGCCAGCAGTTACGGACAGGGCACAGATACGCAGTATTTT	CASSYGQGTDTQYF
TRBV5-6	TRBJ2-6	NA	NA	TGTGCCACCTCTACTCCCTCTGGGGCCAACGTCCTGACTTTC	CATSTPSGANVLTF
TRBV9	TRBJ2-1	NA	TRBD2	TGTGCCAGCAGCGTTGGGACTAGCGGGGGCCCTTCCTACAATGAGCAGTTCTTC	CASSVGTSGGPSYNEQFF
TRBV11-2	TRBJ2-5	NA	TRBD2	TGTGCCAGCAGCTTAGATGCCGAGACTAGCGGGATGCAGGAGACCCAGTACTTC	CASSLDAETSGMQETQYF
TRBV7-3	TRBJ2-1	NA	TRBD1	TGTGCCAGCAGCTTAGGGGCAGGGGGCACTGAGCAGTTCTTC	CASSLGAGGTEQFF
TRBV6-5	TRBJ2-1	NA	NA	TGTGCCAGCAGTTACACAGACAGCTACAATGAGCAGTTCTTC	CASSYTDSYNEQFF
TRBV2	TRBJ2-7	NA	TRBD1	TGTGCCGGCCGTCGACAGGGGAGCTCCTACGAGCAGTACTTC	CAGRRQGSSYEQYF
TRBV28	TRBJ1-5	NA	TRBD1	TGTGCCAGCAGTTTACAGGACAGGGGTCATCAGCCCCAGCATTTT	CASSLQDRGHQPQHF
TRBV5-4	TRBJ1-5	NA	TRBD1	TGTGCCAGCAGCTCCCAGGGACAGGTGAATCAGCCCCAGCATTTT	CASSSQGQVNQPQHF
TRBV2	TRBJ2-3	NA	TRBD2	TGTGCCAGCAGGGGCTGGCTAGCGGGGTCCAGCGATACGCAGTATTTT	CASRGWLAGSSDTQYF
TRBV4-1	TRBJ1-4	NA	NA	TGCGCCAGCAGCCAAGGGAGGGAGGATGAAAAACTGTTTTTT	CASSQGREDEKLFF
TRBV7-2	TRBJ2-3	NA	TRBD2	TGTGCCAGCAGCTTAGGGGGTGGGCGGGGGGGAGGCACAGATACGCAGTATTTT	CASSLGGGRGGGTDTQYF
TRBV2	TRBJ2-7	few	TRBD2	TGTGCCACAGTTCTAGAGCGGGGGGTAAAAGAGCAGTACTTC	CATVLERGVKEQYF
TRBV7-9	TRBJ2-7	NA	NA	TGTGCCAGCAGCTTAGGCCCCGGGCGGGGTCCCTACGAGCAGTACTTC	CASSLGPGRGPYEQYF
TRBV28	TRBJ1-4	NA	NA	TGTGCCACCACTAAAATCCTACTTAATGAAAAACTGTTTTTT	CATTKILLNEKLFF
TRBV6-1	TRBJ1-2	NA	NA	TGTGCCAGCAGTGTCCAGGGGACGGATGGCTACACCTTC	CASSVQGTDGYTF
TRBV6-5	TRBJ2-7	NA	TRBD1	TGTGCCAGCAGTGGGGCGACAGGGCACCCCTACGAGCAGTACTTC	CASSGATGHPYEQYF
TRBV15	TRBJ1-1	NA	NA	TGTGCCACCAAAGATCGGGTAGGGGACACTGAAGCTTTCTTT	CATKDRVGDTEAFF
TRBV6-5	TRBJ2-7	once	NA	TGTGCCAGCAGTTACTCCGCCAGGACCTACGAGCAGTACTTC	CASSYSARTYEQYF
TRBV2	TRBJ1-5	NA	NA	TGTGCCAGCAGTTCGGACAGTAATAGCAATCAGCCCCAGCATTTT	CASSSDSNSNQPQHF
TRBV11-2	TRBJ2-1	NA	NA	TGTGCCAGCAGCCGCGTGGGGCTCTCCTACAATGAGCAGTTCTTC	CASSRVGLSYNEQFF
TRBV25-1	TRBJ1-1	NA	NA	TGTGCCATACGGGTGGCGGATGAAGCTTTCTTT	CAIRVADEAFF
TRBV5-1	TRBJ2-4	once	TRBD1	TGCGCCAGCAGCTTGGACTTTATCCCGGGACAGGGCTTCAAAAACATTCAGTACTTC	CASSLDFIPGQGFKNIQYF
TRBV5-1	TRBJ2-7	NA	NA	TGCGCCAGCAGCTCGTATAACGAGCAGTACTTC	CASSSYNEQYF
TRBV30	TRBJ1-1	NA	NA	TGTGCCTGGAGTTCCTGGGACTCGAACACTGAAGCTTTCTTT	CAWSSWDSNTEAFF
TRBV15	TRBJ1-5	NA	NA	TGTGCCACCAGCGCGAACGTGGGGCGCCGGGCCAATCAGCCCCAGCATTTT	CATSANVGRRANQPQHF
TRBV11-2	TRBJ1-3	NA	NA	TGTGCCAGCAGCTTAGAATGGGGGGGATCGGACACCATATATTTT	CASSLEWGGSDTIYF
TRBV5-6	TRBJ2-3	NA	TRBD1	TGTGCCAGCAGCTCGGCGAGCCAGGGGGCCGCAGATACGCAGTATTTT	CASSSASQGAADTQYF
TRBV27	TRBJ1-1	NA	NA	TGTGCCAGCAGTTTCGGGGTGGACACTGAAGCTTTCTTT	CASSFGVDTEAFF
TRBV9	TRBJ2-2	NA	TRBD1	TGTGCCAGCAGCCCCAGGGACAGGGAGATAACCGGGGAGCTGTTTTTT	CASSPRDREITGELFF
TRBV5-1	TRBJ1-1	once	NA	TGCGCCAGCAGCTTGGCCGAGGGGGGGGTGGCTTTCTTT	CASSLAEGGVAFF
TRBV5-1	TRBJ2-1	NA	NA	TGCGCCAGCAGCTTCCAGGGCCGGCCAACCCTGGGGAATGAGCAGTTCTTC	CASSFQGRPTLGNEQFF
TRBV5-4	TRBJ2-1	NA	NA	TGTGCCAGCAGCCTCTCCTACAATGAGCAGTTCTTC	CASSLSYNEQFF
TRBV18	TRBJ2-1	NA	NA	TGTGCCAGCTCGACCACTTTATCTGGCCAGGGCAATGAGCAGTTCTTC	CASSTTLSGQGNEQFF
TRBV5-6	TRBJ1-5	NA	TRBD1	TGTGCCAGCAGCCTCGGACAGGGGAAAGTTCAGCCCCAGCATTTT	CASSLGQGKVQPQHF
TRBV5-1	TRBJ2-6	NA	NA	TGCGCCAGCAGCGCCACAGTCTCTGGGGCCAACGTCCTGACTTTC	CASSATVSGANVLTF
TRBV7-9	TRBJ1-1	NA	NA	TGTTCCAGCAGTTCCGACTCCACTGAAGCTTTCTTT	CSSSSDSTEAFF